This TCR beta chain is from a study of blood T cell repertoires in COVID-19. For the study at large: The United States, Italy and Spain were the sources of the acute and convalescent COVID-19 samples. PBMCs, B-cell-depleted T cells, or T cells provided the cDNA or gDNA that made up the material.

The CDR3 totals 12 residues. V was trimmed by 3 bases and J by 2 bases, leaving 4 bases between them. Looked up from germline, CDR1 is SGHKS and CDR2 is YYEKEE (reference sequence). In the original processing: How many nucleated cells were present was estimated from reference gene primer amplification. This table comes from immunoSEQ multiplex PCR, and its TCRdb copy is limited to in-frame clones, with some not included. The DNA was the basis for D and trimming; V, J and clone size are from that table. The sample has a few hundred thousand clones, about 87% seen once. Sequencing used peripheral blood. This clonotype originated in a woman between 40 and 55 years old with acute or convalescent COVID-19. This chain connects TRBV5-5 to TRBJ2-3, with D unclear. The CDR3 spells CASSYYTDTQYF. CDR3 in DNA: TGTGCCAGCAGCTACTACACAGATACGCAGTATTTT.